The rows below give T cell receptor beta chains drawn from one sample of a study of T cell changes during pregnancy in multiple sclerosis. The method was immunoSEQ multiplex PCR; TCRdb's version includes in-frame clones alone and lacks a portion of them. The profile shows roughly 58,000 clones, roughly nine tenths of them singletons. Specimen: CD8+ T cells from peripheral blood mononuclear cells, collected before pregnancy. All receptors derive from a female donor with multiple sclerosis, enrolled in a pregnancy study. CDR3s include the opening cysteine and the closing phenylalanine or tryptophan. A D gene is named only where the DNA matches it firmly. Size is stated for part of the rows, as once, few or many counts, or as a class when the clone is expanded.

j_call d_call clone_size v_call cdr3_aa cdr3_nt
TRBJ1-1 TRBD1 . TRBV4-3 CASSQDRGLTEAFF TGCGCCAGCAGCCAGGACAGGGGGCTGACTGAAGCTTTCTTT
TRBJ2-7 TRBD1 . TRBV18 CASSPRDRLYEQYF TGTGCCAGCTCACCCCGGGACAGGCTCTACGAGCAGTACTTC
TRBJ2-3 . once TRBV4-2 CASSQERGITDTQYF TGTGCCAGCAGCCAAGAGCGGGGAATCACAGATACGCAGTATTTT
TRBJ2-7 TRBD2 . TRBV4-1 CASSQPLADSYEQYF TGCGCCAGCAGCCAACCACTAGCGGATTCCTACGAGCAGTACTTC
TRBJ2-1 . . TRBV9 CASSVASGPSYNEQFF TGTGCCAGCAGCGTAGCGTCAGGTCCTTCCTACAATGAGCAGTTCTTC
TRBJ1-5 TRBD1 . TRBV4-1 CASSQTGEDQPQHF TGCGCCAGCAGCCAGACAGGGGAAGACCAGCCCCAGCATTTT
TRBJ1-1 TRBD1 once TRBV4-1 CASSSQGGTEAFF TGCGCCAGCAGTTCACAGGGGGGGACTGAAGCTTTCTTT
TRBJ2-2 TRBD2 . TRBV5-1 CASTRPLAGGDTGELFF TGCGCCAGCACCCGCCCACTAGCGGGGGGAGATACCGGGGAGCTGTTTTTT
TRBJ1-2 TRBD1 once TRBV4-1 CASSQDLGGLGYGYTF TGCGCCAGCAGCCAAGATTTAGGGGGCCTCGGCTATGGCTACACCTTC
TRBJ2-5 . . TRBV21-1 CASSKYETSGGETQYF TGTGCCAGCAGCAAGTATGAGACTAGCGGGGGAGAGACCCAGTACTTC
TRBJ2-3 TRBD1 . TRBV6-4 CASSAGTDHTDTQYF TGTGCCAGCAGTGCCGGGACAGACCACACAGATACGCAGTATTTT
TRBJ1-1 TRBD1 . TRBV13 CASSWGTGKNTEAFF TGTGCCAGCAGCTGGGGGACAGGGAAGAACACTGAAGCTTTCTTT
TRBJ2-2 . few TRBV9 CASSRDWDRELFF TGTGCCAGCAGCAGGGACTGGGACCGGGAGCTGTTTTTT
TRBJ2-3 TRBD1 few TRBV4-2 CASSQDLGQGPDTQYF TGTGCCAGCAGCCAAGATTTAGGACAGGGGCCGGATACGCAGTATTTT
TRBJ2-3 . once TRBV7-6 CASSQGANTDTQYF TGTGCCAGCAGCCAAGGGGCCAACACAGATACGCAGTATTTT
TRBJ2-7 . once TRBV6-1 CASSEHGGVGYEQYF TGTGCCAGCAGTGAACACGGAGGGGTCGGATACGAGCAGTACTTC
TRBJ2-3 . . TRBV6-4 CASSDSETDTQYF TGTGCCAGCAGTGACTCCGAGACAGATACGCAGTATTTT
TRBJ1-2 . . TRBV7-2 CASSLAVRDYGYTF TGTGCCAGCAGCTTAGCAGTCAGGGACTATGGCTACACCTTC
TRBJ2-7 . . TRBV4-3 CASSRGLGSSSYEQYF TGCGCCAGCAGCCGTGGCCTCGGTTCTAGCTCCTACGAGCAGTACTTC
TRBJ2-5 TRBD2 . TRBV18 CASLTTSGDGETQYF TGTGCCAGCTTGACGACTAGCGGGGATGGAGAGACCCAGTACTTC
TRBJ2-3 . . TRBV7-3 CASSLWRDGSGTQYF TGTGCCAGCAGCCTCTGGAGGGACGGATCCGGTACGCAGTATTTT
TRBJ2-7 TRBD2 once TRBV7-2 CASSLAIPIPGGEQYF TGTGCCAGCAGCTTAGCGATCCCCATACCGGGGGGCGAGCAGTACTTC
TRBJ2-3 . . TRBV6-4 CASSDGQGGDTQYF TGTGCCAGCAGCGATGGACAGGGAGGGGATACGCAGTATTTT
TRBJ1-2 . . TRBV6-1 CASSEEQFRSRYTF TGTGCCAGCAGTGAAGAACAGTTTAGAAGTCGCTACACCTTC